This T cell receptor (beta chain) was identified in a study of cytomegalovirus exposure and HLA in healthy donors. Donors had nominal health at sampling but likely had unrecorded immune exposures. Points on this clone: Its cognate antigen is unknown.

Amplification used 60 Vbeta primers and 13 Jbeta primers. Sequencing used immunoSEQ multiplex PCR; TCRdb keeps in-frame clones, though not all of them. Of around 76,000 clones in the sample, roughly 67% are singletons; the top ten hold around 7.6%. General study points: V- and J-gene trimming in TCR beta was tied to a missense DCLRE1C variant by an analysis performed later. It was reported in a later analysis that an Asian-associated ancestry cluster showed fewer N-insertions than the approximately 700-donor mean.

Germline loops: CDR1 MNHEY, CDR2 SMNVEV (reference sequence). The CDR3 loop spans 12 amino acids. The trim removed 5 bases at V and 11 bases at J, leaving 6 bases unmatched. Specimen: PBMCs. The chain carries TRBV27 and TRBJ1-1; 9 bases match TRBD1. The clonotype originates from a man in his forties in good health and CMV-seropositive. The DNA for the CDR3 is TGTGCCAGCAGTCCCGGGACAGGGAAGGCTTTCTTT. Translating gives CASSPGTGKAFF.